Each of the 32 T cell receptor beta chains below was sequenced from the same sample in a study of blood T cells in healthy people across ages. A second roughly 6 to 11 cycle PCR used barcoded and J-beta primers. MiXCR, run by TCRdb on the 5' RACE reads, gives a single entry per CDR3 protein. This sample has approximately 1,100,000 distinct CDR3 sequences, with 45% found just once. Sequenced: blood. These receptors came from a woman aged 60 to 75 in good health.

This CDR3 reads CASSLDPLGTGNSYNEQFF. The DNA for the CDR3 is TGTGCCAGCAGCTTAGACCCGCTTGGGACAGGGAACTCCTACAATGAGCAGTTCTTC. This chain connects TRBV11-3 to TRBJ2-1; the match to TRBD1 covers 9 bases. Germline trimming cut 0 bases from V and 0 bases from J; bases unmatched to any gene: 9. The CDR3 loop spans 19 amino acids. Germline values: CDR1 SGHNT, CDR2 YENEEA.

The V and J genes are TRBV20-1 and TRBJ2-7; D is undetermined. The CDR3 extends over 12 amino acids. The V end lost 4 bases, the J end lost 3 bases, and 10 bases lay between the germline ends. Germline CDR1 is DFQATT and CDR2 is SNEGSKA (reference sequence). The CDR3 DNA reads TGCAGTGCTAAGGGTTCGGTCTACGAGCAGTACTTC. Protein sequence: CSAKGSVYEQYF.

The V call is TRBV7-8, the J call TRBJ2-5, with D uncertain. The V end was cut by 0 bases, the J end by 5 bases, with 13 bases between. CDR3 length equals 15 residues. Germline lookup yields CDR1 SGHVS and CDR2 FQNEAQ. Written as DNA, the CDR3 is TGTGCCAGCAGCTTAGCCGCGGACCCGGCGGAGACCCAGTACTTC. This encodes CASSLAADPAETQYF.

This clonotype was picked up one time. DNA of the CDR3: TGTGCCAGCAGTACCGGACAGGGGTTGGAGACCCAGTACTTC. It is translated as CASSTGQGLETQYF. The chain couples TRBV6-1 to TRBJ2-5; TRBD1 aligns across 9 bases. J was trimmed by 5 bases and V by 5 bases; bases with no gene match: 6. Germline V gene lookup returns CDR1 MNHNS and CDR2 SASEGT. The CDR3 sequence is 14 residues long.

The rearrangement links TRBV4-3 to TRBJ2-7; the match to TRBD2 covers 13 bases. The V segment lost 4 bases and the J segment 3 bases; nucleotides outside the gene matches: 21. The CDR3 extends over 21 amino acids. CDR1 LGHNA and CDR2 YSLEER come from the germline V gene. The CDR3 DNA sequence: TGCGCCAGCAGCCCAAAATTTTGGACTAGCGGGAGCACGATCGTCGACTACGAGCAGTACTTC. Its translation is CASSPKFWTSGSTIVDYEQYF.

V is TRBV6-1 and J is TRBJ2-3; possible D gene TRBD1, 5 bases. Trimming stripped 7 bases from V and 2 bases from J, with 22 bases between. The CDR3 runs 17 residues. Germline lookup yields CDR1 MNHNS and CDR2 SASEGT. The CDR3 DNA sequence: TGTGCCAGCAAATTTCTACAGGAGCGCTTACCCACAGATACGCAGTATTTT. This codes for CASKFLQERLPTDTQYF.

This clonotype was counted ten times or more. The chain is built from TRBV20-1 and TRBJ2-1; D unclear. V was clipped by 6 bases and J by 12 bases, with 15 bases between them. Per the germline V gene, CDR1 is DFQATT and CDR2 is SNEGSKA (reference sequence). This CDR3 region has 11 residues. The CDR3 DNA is TGCAGTGCAAAGGACCCGCCGGGGCAGTTCTTC. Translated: CSAKDPPGQFF.

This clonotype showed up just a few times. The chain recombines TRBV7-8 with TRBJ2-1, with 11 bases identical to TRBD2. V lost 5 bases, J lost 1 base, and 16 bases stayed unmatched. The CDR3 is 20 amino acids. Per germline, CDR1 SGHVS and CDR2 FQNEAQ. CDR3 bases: TGTGCCAGCAGCCCTACCATCAACGTGAGACTAGCGGGATCCTACAATGAGCAGTTCTTC. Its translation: CASSPTINVRLAGSYNEQFF.

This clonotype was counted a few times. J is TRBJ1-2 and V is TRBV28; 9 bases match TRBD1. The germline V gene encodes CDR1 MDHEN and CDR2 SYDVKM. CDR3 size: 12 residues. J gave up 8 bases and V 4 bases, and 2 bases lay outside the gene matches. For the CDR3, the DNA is TGTGCCAGCAGTTACAGGGGGCGAGGCTACACCTTC. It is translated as CASSYRGRGYTF.

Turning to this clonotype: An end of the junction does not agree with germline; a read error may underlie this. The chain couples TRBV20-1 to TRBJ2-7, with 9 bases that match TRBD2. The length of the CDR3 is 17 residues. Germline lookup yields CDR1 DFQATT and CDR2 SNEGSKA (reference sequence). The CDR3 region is CSARGVGGLAQPYEQYF. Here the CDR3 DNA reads TGCAGTGCAAGAGGAGTAGGGGGACTAGCCCAGCCCTACGAGCAGTACTTC.

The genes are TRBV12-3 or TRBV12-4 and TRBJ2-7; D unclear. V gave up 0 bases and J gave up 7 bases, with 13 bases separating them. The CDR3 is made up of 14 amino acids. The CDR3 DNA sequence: TGTGCCAGCAGTTTAGCGGGTTTGGGAAGTGAGCAGTACTTC. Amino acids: CASSLAGLGSEQYF.

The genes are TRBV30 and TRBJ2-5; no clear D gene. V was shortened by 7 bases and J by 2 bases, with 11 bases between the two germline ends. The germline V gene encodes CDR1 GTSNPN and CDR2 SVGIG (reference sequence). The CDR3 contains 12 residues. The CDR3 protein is CASEASQETQYF. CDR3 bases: TGTGCCTCCGAGGCCAGTCAAGAGACCCAGTACTTC.

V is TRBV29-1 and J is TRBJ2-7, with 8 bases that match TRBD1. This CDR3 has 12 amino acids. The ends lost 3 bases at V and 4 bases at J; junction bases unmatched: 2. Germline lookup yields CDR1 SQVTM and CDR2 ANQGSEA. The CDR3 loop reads CSVETGAYEQYF. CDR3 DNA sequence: TGCAGCGTTGAGACAGGGGCTTACGAGCAGTACTTC.

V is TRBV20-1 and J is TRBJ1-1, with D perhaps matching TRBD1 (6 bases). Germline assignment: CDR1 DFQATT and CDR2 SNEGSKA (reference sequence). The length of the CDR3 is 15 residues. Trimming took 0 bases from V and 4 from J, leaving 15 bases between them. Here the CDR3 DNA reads TGCAGTGCTAGAGACTTACAGGGCTGGTTCACTGAAGCTTTCTTT. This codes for CSARDLQGWFTEAFF.

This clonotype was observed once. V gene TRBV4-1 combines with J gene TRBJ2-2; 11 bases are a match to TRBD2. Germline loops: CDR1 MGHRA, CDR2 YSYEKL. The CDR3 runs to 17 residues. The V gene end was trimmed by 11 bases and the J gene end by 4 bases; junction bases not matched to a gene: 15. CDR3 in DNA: TGCGCCGAAATAGCGGGAGGGCCGGAATCGGGCACCGGGGAGCTGTTTTTT. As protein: CAEIAGGPESGTGELFF.

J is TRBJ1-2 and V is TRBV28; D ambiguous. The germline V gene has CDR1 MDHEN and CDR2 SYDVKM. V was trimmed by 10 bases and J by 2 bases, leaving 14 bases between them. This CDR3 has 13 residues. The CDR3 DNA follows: TGTGCCACAGCGGCCGGGGTCAACTATGGCTACACCTTC. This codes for CATAAGVNYGYTF.

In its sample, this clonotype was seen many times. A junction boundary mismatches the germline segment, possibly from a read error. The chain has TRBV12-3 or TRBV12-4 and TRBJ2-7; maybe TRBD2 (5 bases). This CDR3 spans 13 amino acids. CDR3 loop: CASSSGISYEQYF. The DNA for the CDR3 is TGCGCCAGCAGCTCCGGGATTTCCTACGAGCAGTACTTC.

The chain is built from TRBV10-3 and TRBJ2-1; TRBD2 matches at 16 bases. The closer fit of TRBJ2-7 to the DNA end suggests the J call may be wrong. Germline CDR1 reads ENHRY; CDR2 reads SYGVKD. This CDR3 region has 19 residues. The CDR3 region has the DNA TGTGCCATCGGACAGGGACTAGCGGGAGGGCCAGGCTCCTACAATGAGCAGTACTTC. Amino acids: CAIGQGLAGGPGSYNEQYF.

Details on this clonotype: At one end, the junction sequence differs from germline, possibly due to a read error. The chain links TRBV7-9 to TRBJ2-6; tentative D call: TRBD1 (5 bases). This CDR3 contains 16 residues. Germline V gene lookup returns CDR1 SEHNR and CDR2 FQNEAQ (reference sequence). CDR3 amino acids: CASSLGVESGASVLTF. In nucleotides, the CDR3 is TGTGCCAGCAGCTTAGGCGTAGAGTCTGGGGCCAGCGTCCTGACTTTC.

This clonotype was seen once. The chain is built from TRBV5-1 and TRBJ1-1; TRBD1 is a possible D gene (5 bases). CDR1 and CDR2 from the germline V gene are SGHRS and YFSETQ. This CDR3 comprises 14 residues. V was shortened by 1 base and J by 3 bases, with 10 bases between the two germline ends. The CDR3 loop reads CASSLTRGYTEAFF. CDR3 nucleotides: TGCGCCAGCAGCTTGACACGGGGCTACACTGAAGCTTTCTTT.

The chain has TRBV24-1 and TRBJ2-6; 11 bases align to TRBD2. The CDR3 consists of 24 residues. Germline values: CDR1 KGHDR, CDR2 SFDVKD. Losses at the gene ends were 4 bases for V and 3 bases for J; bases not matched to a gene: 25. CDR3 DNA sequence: TGTGCCACCAGTGACCGAAGCAACAGGGGCTCCACTAGCGGGAGTTTCGGTGGGGCCAACGTCCTGACTTTC. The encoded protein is CATSDRSNRGSTSGSFGGANVLTF.

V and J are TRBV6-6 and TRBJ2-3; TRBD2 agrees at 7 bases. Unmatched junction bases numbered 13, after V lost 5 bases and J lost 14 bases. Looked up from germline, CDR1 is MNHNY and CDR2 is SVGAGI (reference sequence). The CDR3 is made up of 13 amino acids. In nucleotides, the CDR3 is TGTGCCAGCAGTGACACTAAGCGGGAACGACCGTATTTT. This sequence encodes CASSDTKRERPYF.

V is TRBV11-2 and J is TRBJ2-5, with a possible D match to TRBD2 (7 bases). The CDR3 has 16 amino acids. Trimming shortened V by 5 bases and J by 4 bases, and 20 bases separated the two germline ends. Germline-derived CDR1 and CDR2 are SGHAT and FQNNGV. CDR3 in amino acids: CASSQRGGRVGETQYF. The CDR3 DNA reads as TGTGCCAGCAGCCAAAGGGGGGGGCGTGTAGGAGAGACCCAGTACTTC.

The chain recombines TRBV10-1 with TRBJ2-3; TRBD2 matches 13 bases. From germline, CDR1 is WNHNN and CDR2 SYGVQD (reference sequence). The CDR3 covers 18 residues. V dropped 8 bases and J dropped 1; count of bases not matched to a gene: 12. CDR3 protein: CASSRGLAGQEGTDTQYF. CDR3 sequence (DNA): TGCGCCAGCTCCCGGGGACTAGCGGGACAAGAGGGCACAGATACGCAGTATTTT.

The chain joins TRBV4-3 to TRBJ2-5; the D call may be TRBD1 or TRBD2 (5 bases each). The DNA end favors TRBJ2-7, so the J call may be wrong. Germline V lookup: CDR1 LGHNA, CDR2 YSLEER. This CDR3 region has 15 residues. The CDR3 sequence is CASSRIRDPTYEQYF. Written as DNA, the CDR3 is TGCGCCAGCAGCCGGATCCGGGACCCCACCTACGAGCAGTACTTC.

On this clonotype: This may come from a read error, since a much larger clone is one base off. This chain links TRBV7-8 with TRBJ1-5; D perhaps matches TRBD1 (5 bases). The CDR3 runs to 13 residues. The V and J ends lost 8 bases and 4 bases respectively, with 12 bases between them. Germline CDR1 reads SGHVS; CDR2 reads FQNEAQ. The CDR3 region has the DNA TGTGCCAGCGGCGTACAGGAGAATCAGCCCCAGCATTTT. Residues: CASGVQENQPQHF. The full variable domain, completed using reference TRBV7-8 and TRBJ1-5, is GAGVSQSPRYKVAKRGQDVALRCDPISGHVSLFWYQQALGQGPEFLTYFQNEAQLDKSGLPSDRFFAERPEGSVSTLKIQRTQQEDSAVYLCASGVQENQPQHFGDGTRLSIL.

CDR3 sequence: CASSPLSGRANEQFF. The CDR3 DNA sequence: TGTGCCAGCAGCCCCCTCAGCGGGAGGGCCAATGAGCAGTTCTTC. The gene calls are TRBV7-3 and TRBJ2-1; TRBD2 agrees at 10 bases. Germline CDR1 SGHTA, CDR2 FQGTGA. The CDR3 is made up of 15 amino acids. V lost 5 bases, J lost 6 bases, and 7 bases stayed unmatched.

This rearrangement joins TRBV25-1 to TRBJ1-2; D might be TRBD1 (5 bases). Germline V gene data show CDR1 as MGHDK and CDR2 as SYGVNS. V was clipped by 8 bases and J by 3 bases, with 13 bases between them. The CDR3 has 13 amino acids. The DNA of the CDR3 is TGTGCCAGCTTTGCGAGGGGCGACTATGGCTACACCTTC. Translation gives CASFARGDYGYTF.

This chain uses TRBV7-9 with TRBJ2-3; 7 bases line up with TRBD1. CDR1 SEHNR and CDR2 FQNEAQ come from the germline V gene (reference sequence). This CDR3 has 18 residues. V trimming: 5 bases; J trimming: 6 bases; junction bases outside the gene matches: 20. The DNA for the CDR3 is TGTGCCAGCAGCCCGAAGCAAATAGGGGGCAACACGAGGGATACGCAGTATTTT. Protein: CASSPKQIGGNTRDTQYF.

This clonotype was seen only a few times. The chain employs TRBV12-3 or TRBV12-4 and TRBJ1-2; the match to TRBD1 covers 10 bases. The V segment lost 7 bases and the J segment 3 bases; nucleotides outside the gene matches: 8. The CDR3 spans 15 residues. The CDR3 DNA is TGTGCCAGCATCGTAGAAGGGACAGGGGACTATGGCTACACCTTC. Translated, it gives CASIVEGTGDYGYTF.

The CDR3 sequence is CSAPEDRGFYGYTF. Here the CDR3 DNA reads TGCAGTGCTCCCGAGGACAGGGGGTTCTATGGCTACACCTTC. This chain connects TRBV20-1 to TRBJ1-2; 10 bases align to TRBD1. The CDR3 spans 14 residues. Trimming at V came to 5 bases and at J to 4 bases, leaving 7 bases not matched to a gene. Germline CDR1 is DFQATT and CDR2 is SNEGSKA (reference sequence).

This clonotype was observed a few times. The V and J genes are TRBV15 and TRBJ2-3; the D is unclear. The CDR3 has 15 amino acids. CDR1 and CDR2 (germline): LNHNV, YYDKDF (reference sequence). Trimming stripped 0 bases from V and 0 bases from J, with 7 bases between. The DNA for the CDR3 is TGTGCCACCAGCAGAGAGGGCAGGAGCACAGATACGCAGTATTTT. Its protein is CATSREGRSTDTQYF.